The 4 T cell receptor beta chains below were found in one sample sequenced in a study of spatial heterogeneity in lung cancer. Study-wide results and caveats: Tracking of tumor mutation counts was seen in expanded intratumoral alpha and beta TCR counts.

Their recognized antigens are unknown. Time point of the sample: sample taken at primary tumor resection. TCRdb reprocessed the 5' RACE reads via MiXCR and lists one record per CDR3 protein. The data hold roughly 17,000 distinct CDR3 sequences, with 6% to 7.5% observed a single time. This specimen consisted of lung tumor tissue, obtained at surgery. Source of these receptors: a female donor with early-stage non-small cell lung cancer.

This clonotype was seen at least ten times. Because this beta chain is a stray read in a library intended to capture alpha chains, its abundance should not be given much weight. The chain couples TRBV7-2 to TRBJ1-2, with D uncertain. In germline, CDR1 is SGHTA, CDR2 FQGNSA. V was pared by 1 base and J by 8 bases, with 8 bases between. The CDR3 is made up of 12 amino acids. The CDR3 bases are TGTGCCAGCAGCTTAGGGATACAGGGCTACACCTTC. This codes for CASSLGIQGYTF.

This clonotype was seen repeatedly, ten times or more. The library was built for alpha chains, so this beta chain is an off-target read and its size means little. The V and J genes are TRBV7-3 and TRBJ1-6; D is possibly TRBD1 (5 bases). V was pared by 1 base and J by 7 bases, with 11 bases between. Per germline, CDR1 SGHTA and CDR2 FQGTGA. The CDR3 runs to 15 residues. The CDR3: CASSLNPAGNSPLHF. The CDR3 bases are TGTGCCAGCAGCTTAAATCCCGCAGGGAATTCACCCCTCCACTTT.

This clonotype was seen repeatedly, ten times or more. Being off target in a library aimed at alpha chains, this beta chain has a size of little meaning. V usage is TRBV20-1 and J usage is TRBJ2-3; D gene uncertain. This CDR3 has 13 amino acids. Per the germline V gene, CDR1 is DFQATT and CDR2 is SNEGSKA (reference sequence). Deletions cut 3 bases from V and 5 bases from J, with 12 bases between. The CDR3 sequence is CSARVRLQDTQYF. The CDR3 nucleotides read TGCAGTGCTAGGGTCCGGTTACAAGATACGCAGTATTTT.

On this clonotype: Little can be read into the size of this beta chain, an off-target read in a library designed for alpha chains. V gene TRBV3-1 combines with J gene TRBJ1-1, with a tentative D call TRBD1 (5 bases). The CDR3 has 14 amino acids. Germline CDR1 reads LGHDT; CDR2 reads YNNKEL (reference sequence). V was pared by 1 base and J by 4 bases, with 10 bases between. The CDR3 sequence: CASSQGLRATEAFF. The DNA for the CDR3 is TGTGCCAGCAGCCAAGGTCTCAGGGCCACTGAAGCTTTCTTT. The complete variable domain, with remaining parts taken from reference TRBV3-1 and TRBJ1-1, reads DTAVSQTPKYLVTQMGNDKSIKCEQNLGHDTMYWYKQDSKKFLKIMFSYNNKELIINETVPNRFSPKSPDKAHLNLHINSLELGDSAVYFCASSQGLRATEAFFGQGTRLTVV.